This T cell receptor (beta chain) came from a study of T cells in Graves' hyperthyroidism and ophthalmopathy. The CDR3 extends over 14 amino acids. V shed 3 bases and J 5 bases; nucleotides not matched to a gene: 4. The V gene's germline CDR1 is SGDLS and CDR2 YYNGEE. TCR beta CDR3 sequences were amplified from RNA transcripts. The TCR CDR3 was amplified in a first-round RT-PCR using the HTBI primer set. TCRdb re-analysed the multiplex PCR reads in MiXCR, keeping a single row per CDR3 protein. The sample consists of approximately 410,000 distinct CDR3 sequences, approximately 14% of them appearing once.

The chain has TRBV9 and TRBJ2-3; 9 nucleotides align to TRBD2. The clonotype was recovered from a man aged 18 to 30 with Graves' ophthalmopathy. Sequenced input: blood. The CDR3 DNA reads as TGTGCCAGCAGCGCGCGACTAGCGGAAGATACGCAGTATTTT. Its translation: CASSARLAEDTQYF.